Included here is one T cell receptor (beta chain) sequence, with context. The entry originates in a study of blood T cell repertoires in COVID-19. Study as a whole: Sites in the United States, Italy and Spain provided acute and convalescent COVID-19 samples. Nucleic acid was either cDNA or gDNA, and it came from T cells, B-cell-depleted T cells, or PBMCs.

Per the original data handling: Amplification of reference gene primers provided the estimated nucleated cell counts. Using immunoSEQ multiplex PCR, the repertoire was profiled, and TCRdb retains in-frame clones only, with some absent. The DNA gave D and trimming, while V, J and clone size come from that table. The sample consists of approximately 20,000 clones, around 83% of them appearing once. The germline V and J ends were trimmed by 5 bases and 2 bases, with 12 bases remaining between them. Germline loops: CDR1 MDHEN, CDR2 SYDVKM. The CDR3 is made up of 14 amino acids. This chain links TRBV28 with TRBJ1-2, with a weak D call TRBD1 (5 bases). The source is a man between 65 and 85 years old with acute or convalescent COVID-19. Specimen: peripheral blood. The CDR3 DNA reads as TGTGCCAGCAGTGGACCAGGGTCGAACTATGGCTACACCTTC. Translated: CASSGPGSNYGYTF.